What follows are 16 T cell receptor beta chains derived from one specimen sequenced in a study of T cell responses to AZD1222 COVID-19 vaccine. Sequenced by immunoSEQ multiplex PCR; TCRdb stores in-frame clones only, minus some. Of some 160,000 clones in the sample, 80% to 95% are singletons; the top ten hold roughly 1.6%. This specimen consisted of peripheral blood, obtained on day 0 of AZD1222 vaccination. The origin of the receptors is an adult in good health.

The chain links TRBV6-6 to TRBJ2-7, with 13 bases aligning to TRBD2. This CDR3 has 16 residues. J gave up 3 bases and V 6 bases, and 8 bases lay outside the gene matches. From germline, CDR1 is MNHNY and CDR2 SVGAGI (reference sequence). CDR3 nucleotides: TGTGCCAGCAGCCATGGACTAGCGGGAGTGGGCTACGAGCAGTACTTC. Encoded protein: CASSHGLAGVGYEQYF.

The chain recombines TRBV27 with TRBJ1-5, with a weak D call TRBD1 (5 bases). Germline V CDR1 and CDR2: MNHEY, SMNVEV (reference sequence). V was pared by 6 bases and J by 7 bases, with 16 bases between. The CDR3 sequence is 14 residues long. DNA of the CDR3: TGTGCCAGCAGCCCAGGGTCCCCCAACCAGCCCCAGCATTTT. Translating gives CASSPGSPNQPQHF.

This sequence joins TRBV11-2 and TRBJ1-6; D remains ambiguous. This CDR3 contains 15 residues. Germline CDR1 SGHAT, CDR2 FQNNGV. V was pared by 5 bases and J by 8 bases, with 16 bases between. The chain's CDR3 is CASSGWTESYSPLHF. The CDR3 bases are TGTGCCAGCAGCGGATGGACGGAATCCTATTCACCCCTCCACTTT.

CDR3 nucleotide sequence: TGCGCCAGCAGCTTTTCCGGGACCACAGGCAACGAGCAGTACTTC. It encodes CASSFSGTTGNEQYF. This chain links TRBV5-1 with TRBJ2-7, with D tentatively TRBD1 or TRBD2 (5 bases each). V was pared by 2 bases and J by 5 bases, with 17 bases between. Germline V CDR1 and CDR2: SGHRS, YFSETQ. There are 15 residues in the CDR3.

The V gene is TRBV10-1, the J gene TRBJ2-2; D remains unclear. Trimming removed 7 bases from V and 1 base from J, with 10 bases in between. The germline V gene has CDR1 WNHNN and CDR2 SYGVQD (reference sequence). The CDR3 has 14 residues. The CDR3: CASNYTRNTGELFF. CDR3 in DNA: TGCGCCAGCAACTACACCAGGAACACCGGGGAGCTGTTTTTT.

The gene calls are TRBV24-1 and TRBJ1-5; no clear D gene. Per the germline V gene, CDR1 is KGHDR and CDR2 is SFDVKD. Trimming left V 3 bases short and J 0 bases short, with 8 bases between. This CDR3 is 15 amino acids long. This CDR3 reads CATSDNWDSNQPQHF. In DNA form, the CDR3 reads TGTGCCACCAGTGATAACTGGGATAGCAATCAGCCCCAGCATTTT.

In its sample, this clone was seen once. The CDR3 sequence is CASSSPGQATYGYTF. For the CDR3, the DNA is TGTGCCAGCAGTTCCCCCGGACAGGCGACCTATGGCTACACCTTC. The chain uses TRBV6-5 and TRBJ1-2, with 7 bases identical to TRBD1. CDR3 size: 15 residues. Germline CDR1 MNHEY, CDR2 SVGAGI. The junction had 9 bases not matched to a gene; V was cut back by 4 bases and J by 4 bases.

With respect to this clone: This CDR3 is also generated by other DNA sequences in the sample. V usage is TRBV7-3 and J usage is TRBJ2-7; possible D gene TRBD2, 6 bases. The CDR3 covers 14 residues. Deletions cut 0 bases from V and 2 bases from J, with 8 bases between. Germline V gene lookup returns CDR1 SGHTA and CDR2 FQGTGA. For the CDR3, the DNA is TGTGCCAGCAGCTTAACAGGCGGGACCTACGAGCAGTACTTC. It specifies CASSLTGGTYEQYF.

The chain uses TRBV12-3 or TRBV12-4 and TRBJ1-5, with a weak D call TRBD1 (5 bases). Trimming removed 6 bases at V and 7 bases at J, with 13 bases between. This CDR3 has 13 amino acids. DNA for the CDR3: TGTGCCAGCAGCCCTGGGGCAGGGCAGCCCCAGCATTTT. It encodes CASSPGAGQPQHF.

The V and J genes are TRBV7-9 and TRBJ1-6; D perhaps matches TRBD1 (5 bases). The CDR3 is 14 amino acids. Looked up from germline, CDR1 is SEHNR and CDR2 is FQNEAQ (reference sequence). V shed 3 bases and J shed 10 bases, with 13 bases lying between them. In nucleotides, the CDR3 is TGTGCCAGCAGCTTGGGGCAGGCGGGATCACCCCTCCACTTT. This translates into CASSLGQAGSPLHF.

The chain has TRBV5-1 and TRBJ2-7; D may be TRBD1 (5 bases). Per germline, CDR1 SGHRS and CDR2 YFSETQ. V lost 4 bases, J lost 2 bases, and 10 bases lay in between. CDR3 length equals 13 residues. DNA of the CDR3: TGCGCCAGCAGCCCCGACAGAACCTACGAGCAGTACTTC. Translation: CASSPDRTYEQYF.

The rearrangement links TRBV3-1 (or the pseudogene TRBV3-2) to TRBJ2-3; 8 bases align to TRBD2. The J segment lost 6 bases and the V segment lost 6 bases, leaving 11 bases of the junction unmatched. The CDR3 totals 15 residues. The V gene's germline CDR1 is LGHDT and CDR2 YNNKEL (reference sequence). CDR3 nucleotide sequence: TGTGCCAGCAGACTCGGACTAGCCCGGACGGATACGCAGTATTTT. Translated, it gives CASRLGLARTDTQYF.

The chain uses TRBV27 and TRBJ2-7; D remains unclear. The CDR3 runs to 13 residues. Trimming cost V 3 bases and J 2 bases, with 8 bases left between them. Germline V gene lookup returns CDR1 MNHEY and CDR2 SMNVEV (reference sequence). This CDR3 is CASSFSYPYEQYF. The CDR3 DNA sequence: TGTGCCAGCAGTTTTAGCTATCCCTACGAGCAGTACTTC.

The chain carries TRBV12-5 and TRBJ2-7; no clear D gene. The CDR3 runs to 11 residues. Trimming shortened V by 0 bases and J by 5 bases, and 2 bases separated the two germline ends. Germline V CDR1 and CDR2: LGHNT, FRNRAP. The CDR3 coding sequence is TGTGCTAGTGGTTTGGTACACGAGCAGTACTTC. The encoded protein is CASGLVHEQYF.

CDR3: CASSAGQGRSYEQYF. In DNA, the CDR3 is TGCGCCAGCAGTGCCGGACAGGGGCGATCCTACGAGCAGTACTTC. The chain has TRBV10-2 and TRBJ2-7, with 9 bases that match TRBD1. V lost 4 bases to trimming and J lost 1 base; unmatched junction nucleotides: 5. The V gene's germline CDR1 is WSHSY and CDR2 SAAADI. This CDR3 contains 15 residues.

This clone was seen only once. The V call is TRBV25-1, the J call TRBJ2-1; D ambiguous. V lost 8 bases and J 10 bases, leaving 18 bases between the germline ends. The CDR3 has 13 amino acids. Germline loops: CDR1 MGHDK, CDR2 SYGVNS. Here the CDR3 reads CASAPGRFGEQFF. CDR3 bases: TGTGCCAGCGCCCCCGGCCGGTTTGGAGAGCAGTTCTTC.